The next 20 T cell receptor beta chains were all read from a single sample in a study of blood T cell repertoires in COVID-19. Generated by immunoSEQ multiplex PCR, the TCRdb table keeps only in-frame clones and is missing some. This table holds around 50,000 clones, approximately 80% found once. Sequencing input: peripheral blood. The receptor source for this set is a man in his forties or fifties with acute or convalescent COVID-19.

V gene TRBV7-9 combines with J gene TRBJ1-2; 7 positions match TRBD1. The junction had 2 bases not matched to a gene; V was cut back by 4 bases and J by 6 bases. Per germline, CDR1 SEHNR and CDR2 FQNEAQ (reference sequence). The length of the CDR3 is 12 residues. The CDR3 nucleotides read TGTGCCAGCAGCTCGACAGGGAATGGCTACACCTTC. This gives the protein CASSSTGNGYTF.

The rearrangement joins TRBV18 to TRBJ1-2; 9 bases align to TRBD1. Per the germline V gene, CDR1 is KGHSH and CDR2 is LQKENI. This CDR3 contains 14 residues. V lost 3 bases and J lost 3; bases outside the gene matches: 2. The CDR3 bases are TGTGCCAGCTCACCCTGGACAGGGGACTATGGCTACACCTTC. Its translation: CASSPWTGDYGYTF. Complete variable domain (other parts from reference TRBV18 and TRBJ1-2): NAGVMQNPRHLVRRRGQEARLRCSPMKGHSHVYWYRQLPEEGLKFMVYLQKENIIDESGMPKERFSAEFPKEGPSILRIQQVVRGDSAAYFCASSPWTGDYGYTFGSGTRLTVV.

The V call is TRBV5-1, the J call TRBJ1-6, with D uncertain. Germline V CDR1 and CDR2: SGHRS, YFSETQ. The V gene lost 4 bases and the J gene lost 6 bases, with 14 bases spanning the gap. The CDR3 loop spans 15 amino acids. CDR3 coding DNA: TGCGCCAGCAGCAGCGACCCACGGGGTAATTCACCCCTCCACTTT. Translation: CASSSDPRGNSPLHF.

The V call is TRBV3-1 (or the pseudogene TRBV3-2), the J call TRBJ1-5, with D possibly being TRBD1 (5 bases). CDR1 LGHDT and CDR2 YNNKEL come from the germline V gene (reference sequence). The V end was cut by 2 bases, the J end by 5 bases, with 10 bases between. The CDR3 runs to 14 residues. CDR3 in amino acids: CASSQNGGDQPQHF. The CDR3, as DNA: TGTGCCAGCAGCCAAAATGGGGGGGATCAGCCCCAGCATTTT.

The gene calls are TRBV6-5 and TRBJ1-5; 7 nucleotides line up with TRBD1. V was pared by 4 bases and J by 7 bases, with 7 bases of the junction left unmatched. Germline V gene lookup returns CDR1 MNHEY and CDR2 SVGAGI. This CDR3 spans 14 amino acids. The CDR3 protein is CASSSDRAGQPQHF. CDR3 sequence (DNA): TGTGCCAGCAGTTCTGACAGGGCCGGCCAGCCCCAGCATTTT.

The J gene is TRBJ1-1, the V gene TRBV27; 9 positions agree with TRBD1. Unmatched junction bases numbered 15, after V lost 6 bases and J lost 7 bases. The V gene's germline CDR1 is MNHEY and CDR2 SMNVEV (reference sequence). CDR3 length: 16 residues. The CDR3 coding sequence is TGTGCCAGCAGAGATCCCGGGACAGGGAGATTAGATGAAGCTTTCTTT. Its protein product is CASRDPGTGRLDEAFF.

This rearrangement joins TRBV2 to TRBJ1-2; 7 nucleotides align to TRBD1. V lost 9 bases and J lost 4; bases outside the gene matches: 8. Germline V CDR1 and CDR2: SNHLY, FYNNEI. The length of the CDR3 is 13 residues. CDR3 bases: TGTGCCAGATCAGGGGGAGAGAGCTATGGCTACACCTTC. Its protein product is CARSGGESYGYTF.

The chain combines TRBV6-6 with TRBJ2-3; perhaps TRBD2 as D (5 bases). The V gene lost 2 bases and the J gene lost 0 bases, with 6 bases spanning the gap. Germline CDR1 is MNHNY and CDR2 is SVGAGI (reference sequence). The CDR3 runs to 14 residues. The CDR3 here is CASSYRTSTDTQYF. In DNA form, the CDR3 reads TGTGCCAGCAGTTACCGGACTAGCACAGATACGCAGTATTTT.

The J gene is TRBJ2-6, the V gene TRBV2; 9 positions agree with TRBD1. The V gene end was trimmed by 6 bases and the J gene end by 0 bases; junction bases not matched to a gene: 9. In germline, CDR1 is SNHLY, CDR2 FYNNEI. The CDR3 covers 18 residues. The CDR3 nucleotides read TGTGCCAGCAGGCGACAGGGGGTTACATACTCTGGGGCCAACGTCCTGACTTTC. Translation gives CASRRQGVTYSGANVLTF.

V and J are TRBV6-2 or TRBV6-3 and TRBJ1-2; 8 bases map to TRBD1. Germline V CDR1 and CDR2: MNHEY, SVGEGT. This CDR3 has 16 amino acids. V dropped 7 bases and J dropped 5; count of bases not matched to a gene: 15. The CDR3 spells CASTPRGDRTFYGYTF. The CDR3 DNA follows: TGTGCCAGCACCCCCCGGGGGGACAGGACGTTTTATGGCTACACCTTC.

The V and J genes are TRBV3-1 (or the pseudogene TRBV3-2) and TRBJ2-5; 8 nucleotides agree with TRBD2. Losses at the gene ends were 0 bases for V and 3 bases for J; bases not matched to a gene: 6. Germline loops: CDR1 LGHDT, CDR2 YNNKEL (reference sequence). The CDR3 has 16 residues. CDR3 residues: CASSQDRDSGEETQYF. The CDR3 region has the DNA TGTGCCAGCAGCCAAGATCGGGATAGCGGGGAAGAGACCCAGTACTTC.

The chain couples TRBV7-8 to TRBJ1-6; D unclear. V was trimmed by 5 bases and J by 13 bases, leaving 24 bases between them. The germline V gene encodes CDR1 SGHVS and CDR2 FQNEAQ. CDR3 length equals 16 residues. The CDR3 is CASSATSFGKQMPLHF. The CDR3 DNA sequence: TGTGCCAGCAGCGCGACTAGTTTCGGGAAACAAATGCCCCTCCACTTT.

The chain employs TRBV10-3 and TRBJ2-1; 9 nucleotides match TRBD1. This CDR3 is 15 amino acids long. Germline CDR1 is ENHRY and CDR2 is SYGVKD. The V gene end was trimmed by 6 bases and the J gene end by 8 bases; junction bases not matched to a gene: 11. The CDR3 DNA reads as TGTGCCATCAGCTTCAGACAGGGGGTTGGGGATGAGCAGTTCTTC. Translating gives CAISFRQGVGDEQFF.

The chain joins TRBV2 to TRBJ2-5; 9 bases are a match to TRBD1. The CDR3 contains 14 residues. With V trimmed by 6 bases and J by 4 bases, 6 bases remained unmatched. Germline assignment: CDR1 SNHLY and CDR2 FYNNEI. The CDR3 nucleotides are TGTGCCAGCAGGCAAACAGGGGGCTCAGAGACCCAGTACTTC. Translating it yields CASRQTGGSETQYF.

The CDR3 loop reads CASSSRVGNTIYF. CDR3 nucleotides: TGTGCCAGCAGCTCCAGGGTAGGAAACACCATATATTTT. The chain is built from TRBV7-2 and TRBJ1-3; perhaps TRBD1 as D (5 bases). The germline gives CDR1 SGHTA, CDR2 FQGNSA. The length of the CDR3 is 13 residues. The V end lost 4 bases, the J end lost 4 bases, and 8 bases lay between the germline ends. The whole variable domain, filled in from reference TRBV7-2 and TRBJ1-3, reads GAGVSQSPSNKVTEKGKDVELRCDPISGHTALYWYRQSLGQGLEFLIYFQGNSAPDKSGLPSDRFSAERTGGSVSTLTIQRTQQEDSAVYLCASSSRVGNTIYFGEGSWLTVV.

The chain carries TRBV5-1 and TRBJ2-2, with D possibly matching TRBD2 (5 bases). V lost 4 bases to trimming and J lost 0 bases, with 10 bases between them. Germline V gene data show CDR1 as SGHRS and CDR2 as YFSETQ. There are 15 residues in the CDR3. The chain's CDR3 is CASSSRTPNTGELFF. For the CDR3, the DNA is TGCGCCAGCAGCAGCAGGACTCCGAACACCGGGGAGCTGTTTTTT.

The V and J genes are TRBV19 and TRBJ2-7, with 13 bases aligning to TRBD2. CDR1 is LNHDA, CDR2 SQIVND, per germline (reference sequence). This CDR3 contains 17 residues. Trimming took 9 bases from V and 2 from J; bases not matched to a gene: 13. CDR3 bases: TGTGCCAGCGGGACTAGCGGGGCCTTCCTCCGTACCTACGAGCAGTACTTC. Residues: CASGTSGAFLRTYEQYF.

The CDR3 bases are TGTGCCAGCAGTTACTCGCCACAGGGGTGGGACGGGGAGCTGTTTTTT. Translation gives CASSYSPQGWDGELFF. V usage is TRBV6-2 or TRBV6-3 and J usage is TRBJ2-2; 7 nucleotides line up with TRBD1. CDR3 length: 16 residues. Germline values: CDR1 MNHEY, CDR2 SVGEGT. The J segment lost 7 bases and the V segment lost 0 bases, leaving 8 bases of the junction unmatched.

This chain links TRBV10-3 with TRBJ2-5; 7 nucleotides align to TRBD1. Unmatched junction bases numbered 6, after V lost 6 bases and J lost 2 bases. The germline CDR1 and CDR2 sequences are ENHRY and SYGVKD. The CDR3 sequence is 14 residues long. CDR3 residues: CAIRDGTAQETQYF. DNA for the CDR3: TGTGCCATCAGAGACGGGACAGCTCAAGAGACCCAGTACTTC.

The V call is TRBV2, the J call TRBJ2-2, with D perhaps TRBD1 (6 bases). The V gene's germline CDR1 is SNHLY and CDR2 FYNNEI. The V end was cut by 6 bases, the J end by 2 bases, with 16 bases between. The CDR3 is made up of 16 amino acids. CDR3 bases: TGTGCCAGCAGCCAAAGGGGGAGACCCAACACCGGGGAGCTGTTTTTT. It yields the protein CASSQRGRPNTGELFF.